The 5 T cell receptor beta chains reported below all come from one sample, sequenced in a study of T cells expressing NK-cell markers. Reanalyzing the 5' RACE reads, TCRdb keeps one entry per CDR3 protein, without DNA. In total, the table holds hundreds of thousands of distinct CDR3 sequences. Input material: blood T cells: a sorted CD56 or NKG2C T cell subset, CD4+ or CD8+ T cells, or bulk PBMC T cells (not recorded which). These receptors all stem from a man younger than 35 in good health.

The V gene is TRBV20-1, the J gene TRBJ1-4; the TRBD1 assignment by TCRdb is unverifiable without DNA. This CDR3 spans 18 amino acids. CDR1 is DFQATT, CDR2 SNEGSKA, per germline (reference sequence). CDR3 region: CSARRELGTETTNEKLFF.

The genes are TRBV12-5 and TRBJ1-4. This CDR3 is built from 11 residues. CDR1 LGHNT and CDR2 FRNRAP come from the germline V gene. The CDR3: CASGPTEKLFF.

The J gene is TRBJ1-1, the V gene TRBV29-1. CDR1 is SQVTM and CDR2 is ANQGSEA in the germline V gene. The CDR3 contains 12 residues. CDR3 amino acids: CSAIPPNTEAFF.

The chain has TRBV5-1 and TRBJ1-2. CDR1 is SGHRS and CDR2 is YFSETQ in the germline V gene. The CDR3 is 17 amino acids. CDR3 sequence reads: CASSWRIQAGANYGYTF.

V and J are TRBV2 and TRBJ1-2; TCRdb proposes TRBD1, but this gene call is untestable without DNA. Germline V gives CDR1 SNHLY, CDR2 FYNNEI. CDR3 length equals 13 residues. CDR3 sequence reads: CATTTGDFNGYTF. Full variable domain (remainder filled in from reference TRBV2 and TRBJ1-2): EPEVTQTPSHQVTQMGQEVILRCVPISNHLYFYWYRQILGQKVEFLVSFYNNEISEKSEIFDDQFSVERPDGSNFTLKIRSTKLEDSAMYFCATTTGDFNGYTFGSGTRLTVV.